This T cell receptor (beta chain) was retrieved from a study of a mutant IDH1 vaccine in newly diagnosed glioma (dated by TCRdb to the early 2020s). Some background on the complete study: Eight vaccinations were administered to patients in weeks 1, 3, 5, 7, 11, 15, 19 and 23, corresponding to visits V03 through V10. The approximately 32 treated patients were around 62% male and roughly 40% female, with a mean age of around 40 years. In the chemotherapy-containing groups, vaccination started alongside temozolomide cycles, whereas in patients who had radiotherapy alone it started 4-6 weeks after radiotherapy. Peripheral blood samples were drawn at six visits, namely V03 (baseline), V05, V07, V10, V12 and V13. Prior to enrollment, standard therapy consisting of radiotherapy alone, temozolomide alone, or radiochemotherapy with temozolomide had been administered to patients, with the combination being received by most patients. Longitudinal TCRB deep sequencing was performed for about two dozen treated patients wherever samples were available for exploratory analyses.

General findings and caveats noted by the study authors: The authors noted that analyses of patient blood samples could not be reproduced because of sample limitations. Immune responses induced by the vaccine were seen in approximately 93% of patients across multiple MHC alleles. Changes in the top peripheral T cell clonotypes picked up by TCRB sequencing did not appear to be linked to pseudoprogression. Selection of PBMC samples for TCRB deep sequencing was based on availability.

Turning to this clone: Its cognate antigen has yet to be identified. No much larger clone is present one base from it, and per-base qualities are unavailable.

Per the publication, the time point label means: week 5, during vaccination. Each vaccine dose was 300 ug of a 20-mer mutant IDH1 peptide in Montanide, given subcutaneously with topical imiquimod. Donors had newly diagnosed WHO grade 3 or 4 IDH1-mutant astrocytomas with loss of nuclear ATRX. The samples were drawn from NOA16, a multicentre, single-arm, open-label phase I trial in Germany that tested a mutant IDH1 peptide vaccine in humans for the first time. Genomic DNA for TCRB sequencing was extracted from EDTA blood using the DNeasy Blood and Tissue Kit. Library preparation employed the immunoSEQ multiplex PCR assay. Rearranged TCR beta chain sequences were amplified with the hsTCRB Kit following the manufacturer's protocol. An Illumina MiSeq was used to sequence the TCRB libraries. From the authors' description of their analysis: The proprietary platform of the kit vendor was used for demultiplexing, trimming and gene mapping. The clones in this table, taken by TCRdb from immuneACCESS, are in-frame only. Not every clone is retained; where verified, under half of the shortfall comes from an unresolved V gene, and the cause of the rest is unknown. The V and J calls and clone size come from that table; D and trimming were worked out from the DNA. The sample records about 58,000 clones, about 80% of which are singletons. The ten largest make up around 7.4% of the sample.

The V and J ends are trimmed by 3 bases and 7 bases, leaving 13 bases between them. Taken from cysteine to phenylalanine, the CDR3 has 15 residues. The retained sequence is limited to the CDR3, 45 bases, with the frame set at the first base. The germline V gene (reference sequence) yields MNHEY for CDR1 and SMNVEV for CDR2. In this chain, TRBV27 is recombined with TRBJ1-6, with TRBD1 tentatively as D gene (6 bases match). The TCR comes from a woman between 50 and 59 years old with glioma. The sample here was PBMCs, taken from a glioma patient whose treatment included an IDH1 peptide vaccine. This receptor carries the CDR3 CASSLQDSGNSPLHF. The nucleotide sequence reads as follows: TGTGCCAGCAGTTTGCAGGACAGTGGGAATTCACCCCTCCACTTT.